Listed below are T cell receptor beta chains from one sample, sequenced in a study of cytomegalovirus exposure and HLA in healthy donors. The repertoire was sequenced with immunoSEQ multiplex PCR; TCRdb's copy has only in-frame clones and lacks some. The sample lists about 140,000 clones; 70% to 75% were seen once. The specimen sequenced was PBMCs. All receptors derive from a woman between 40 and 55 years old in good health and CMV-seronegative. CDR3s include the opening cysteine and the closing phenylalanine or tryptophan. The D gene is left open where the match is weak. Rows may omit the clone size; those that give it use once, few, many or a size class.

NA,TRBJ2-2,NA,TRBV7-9,TGTGCCAGCAGCTCTCTCAACAGATACGCGAACACCGGGGAGCTGTTTTTT,CASSSLNRYANTGELFF
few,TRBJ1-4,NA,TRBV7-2,TGTGCCAGCAGCTCCCGGGTAATGGGGCTCGTAACTAATGAAAAACTGTTTTTT,CASSSRVMGLVTNEKLFF
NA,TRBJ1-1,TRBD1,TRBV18,TGTGCCAGCTCACCTTATGGGACAGAAGAAGCTTTCTTT,CASSPYGTEEAFF
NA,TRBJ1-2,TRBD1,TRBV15,TGTGCCACCAGCAGAGATTTAGCGACAGGGGCTCTTGGCTACACCTTC,CATSRDLATGALGYTF
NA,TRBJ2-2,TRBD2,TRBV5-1,TGCGCCAGCAGCTTGACCCCATCGGGGGGAGTTACCGGGGAGCTGTTTTTT,CASSLTPSGGVTGELFF
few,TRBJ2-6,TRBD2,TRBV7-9,TGTGCCAGCAGCTCGACTAGCGGGGGGCGGTGGGCCAACGTCCTGACTTTC,CASSSTSGGRWANVLTF
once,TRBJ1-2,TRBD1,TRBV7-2,TGTGCCAGCAGCTCCTGGGACAGCTATGGCTACACCTTC,CASSSWDSYGYTF
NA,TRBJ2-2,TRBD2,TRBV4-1,TGCGCCAGCAGCCAAGATACGGGAGGGCCCTTAACCGGGGAGCTGTTTTTT,CASSQDTGGPLTGELFF
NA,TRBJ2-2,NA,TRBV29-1,TGCAGCGTTGATTCAGGGATCTACACCGGGGAGCTGTTTTTT,CSVDSGIYTGELFF
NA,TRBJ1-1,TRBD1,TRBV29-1,TGCAGCGTTAACTTAGGACAGGGAAACACTGAAGCTTTCTTT,CSVNLGQGNTEAFF
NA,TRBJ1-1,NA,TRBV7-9,TGTGCCAGCAGCTTAGACAGGAAGAACACTGAAGCTTTCTTT,CASSLDRKNTEAFF
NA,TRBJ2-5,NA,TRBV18,TGTGCCAGCTCACCACCGGTTAGCCAAGAGACCCAGTACTTC,CASSPPVSQETQYF
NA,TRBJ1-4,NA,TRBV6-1,TGTGCCAGCAGCCGAATAGGTGGCGGCGGTGAAAAACTGTTTTTT,CASSRIGGGGEKLFF
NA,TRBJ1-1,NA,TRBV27,TGTGCCAGCAGTTTATCCCAACAGGGGAACACTGAAGCTTTCTTT,CASSLSQQGNTEAFF
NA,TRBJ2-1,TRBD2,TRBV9,TGTGCCAGCAGCTGGACTAGCGGGGCTTACAATGAGCAGTTCTTC,CASSWTSGAYNEQFF
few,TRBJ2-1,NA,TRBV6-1,TGTGCCAGCAGAGCAGTACTAGAACCTGAGCAGTTCTTC,CASRAVLEPEQFF
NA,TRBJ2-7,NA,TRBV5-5,TGTGCCAGCAGCGCGGGGACGGTCAACTACGAGCAGTACTTC,CASSAGTVNYEQYF
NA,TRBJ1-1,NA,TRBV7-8,TGTGCCAGCAGCCGGGGGTGGGGTTCGAACACTGAAGCTTTCTTT,CASSRGWGSNTEAFF
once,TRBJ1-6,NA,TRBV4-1,TGCGCCAGCAGCCACATTGAAGCCCGGGACAAATATAATTCACCCCTCCACTTT,CASSHIEARDKYNSPLHF
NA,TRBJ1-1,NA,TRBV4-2,TGTGCCAGCAGCCAAGAAGGGGGAAGGAACACTGAAGCTTTCTTT,CASSQEGGRNTEAFF
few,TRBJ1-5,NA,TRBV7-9,TGTGCCAGCAGCTTAGGGGCAGGCCTAAATCAGCCCCAGCATTTT,CASSLGAGLNQPQHF
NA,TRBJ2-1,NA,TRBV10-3,TGTGCCATCAGTGACAGCTACAATGAGCAGTTCTTC,CAISDSYNEQFF
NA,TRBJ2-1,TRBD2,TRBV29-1,TGCAGCGTTGACGGGACTAGCGGGGAGAGCTCCTACAATGAGCAGTTCTTC,CSVDGTSGESSYNEQFF
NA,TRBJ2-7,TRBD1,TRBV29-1,TGCAGCGTTGTACAGGGGAATAACGAGCAGTACTTC,CSVVQGNNEQYF
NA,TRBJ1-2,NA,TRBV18,TGTGCCAGCTCACCACCGGAGGTTGGAGTCTATGGCTACACCTTC,CASSPPEVGVYGYTF
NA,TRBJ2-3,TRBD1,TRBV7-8,TGTGCCAGCAGCTCGCGGACAGGAAAACTTCCGGATACGCAGTATTTT,CASSSRTGKLPDTQYF
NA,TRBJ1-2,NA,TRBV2,TGTGCCAGCAGTGAGCGGGGGAGCTATGGCTACACCTTC,CASSERGSYGYTF
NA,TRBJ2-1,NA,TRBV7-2,TGTGCCAGCAGCTTAGAAAGGGGGATTAAGCAGTTCTTC,CASSLERGIKQFF
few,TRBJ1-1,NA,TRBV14,TGTGCCAGCAGCATACAACCAGGTAACACTGAAGCTTTCTTT,CASSIQPGNTEAFF
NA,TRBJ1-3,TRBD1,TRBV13,TGTGCCAGCAGCGGCCAATTAAGGGACAGGGACAAATACTCTGGAAACACCATATATTTT,CASSGQLRDRDKYSGNTIYF
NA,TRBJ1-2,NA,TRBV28,TGTGCCAGCAGTTCCCTCGACTATGGCTACACCTTC,CASSSLDYGYTF
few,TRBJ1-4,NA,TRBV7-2,TGTGCCAGCAGCTTCCGCAGAAGCGGTGAAAAACTGTTTTTT,CASSFRRSGEKLFF
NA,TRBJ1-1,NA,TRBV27,TGTGCCAGCAGTACAGGGACGGCTTTCACTGAAGCTTTCTTT,CASSTGTAFTEAFF
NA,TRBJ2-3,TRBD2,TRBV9,TGTGCCAGCAGCCCTATCGTCGGGGGGAAGACAGATACGCAGTATTTT,CASSPIVGGKTDTQYF
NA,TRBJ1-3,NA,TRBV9,TGTGCCAGCAGCGTAGGGGCAGGCAAAAGGTCTGGAAACACCATATATTTT,CASSVGAGKRSGNTIYF
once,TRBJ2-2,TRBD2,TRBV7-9,TGTGCCAGCACCGATTCCGGGACTAGCTATGCCGGGGAGCTGTTTTTT,CASTDSGTSYAGELFF
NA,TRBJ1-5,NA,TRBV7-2,TGTGCCAGCGGACCAGGGGTAAATGGCCCCCATCAGCCCCAGCATTTT,CASGPGVNGPHQPQHF
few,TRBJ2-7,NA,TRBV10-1,TGCGCCAGCACCCAAAGGACTGAAGCTGACTACGAGCAGTACTTC,CASTQRTEADYEQYF
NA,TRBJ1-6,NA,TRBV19,TGTGCCAGTAGTGAAGGGGGATCCTATAATTCACCCCTCCACTTT,CASSEGGSYNSPLHF
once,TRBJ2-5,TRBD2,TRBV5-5,TGTGCCAGCAGCTTGGGTTACTTAGCGGGGTACCAAGAGACCCAGTACTTC,CASSLGYLAGYQETQYF
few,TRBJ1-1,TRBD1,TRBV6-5,TGTGCCAGCAGTTACTCCGGGACAGGGAAAGCTTTCTTT,CASSYSGTGKAFF
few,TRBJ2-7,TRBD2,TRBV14,TGTGCCAGCAGCCAAGGGGGGGGATTCTACGAGCAGTACTTC,CASSQGGGFYEQYF
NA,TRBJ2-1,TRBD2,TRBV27,TGTGCCAGCAGCGGGCCCGGGACTAGCGGGGGTCTTGAGCAGTTCTTC,CASSGPGTSGGLEQFF
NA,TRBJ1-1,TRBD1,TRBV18,TGTGCCAGCTCACCTCGACAGGGGGGGACGAACACTGAAGCTTTCTTT,CASSPRQGGTNTEAFF
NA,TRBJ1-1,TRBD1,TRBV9,TGTGCCAGCAGCCCAGGGGCGACAGGGGTAAATGAAGCTTTCTTT,CASSPGATGVNEAFF
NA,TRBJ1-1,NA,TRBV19,TGTGCCAGTAGTATAGCTTCTTTTGGCCGGTCGTCAGGCACTGAAGCTTTCTTT,CASSIASFGRSSGTEAFF
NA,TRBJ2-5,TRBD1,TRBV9,TGTGCCAGCAGCGCCGACAGGGGGCCTGAGACCCAGTACTTC,CASSADRGPETQYF
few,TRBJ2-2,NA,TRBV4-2,TGTGCCAGCAGCCAAGAGATCGGGGGTAGTGCCGGGGAGCTGTTTTTT,CASSQEIGGSAGELFF
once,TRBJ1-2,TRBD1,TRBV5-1,TGCGCCAGCAGCTTGGAGGGACAGGACTATGGCTACACCTTC,CASSLEGQDYGYTF
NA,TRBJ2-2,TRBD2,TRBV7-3,TGTGCCAGCAGCCCCGGGGGGGTACCTCCCGGGGAGCTGTTTTTT,CASSPGGVPPGELFF
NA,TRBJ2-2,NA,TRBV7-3,TGTGCCAGCAGCCCCGACGCTGGGGCCCGATTGAACACCGGGGAGCTGTTTTTT,CASSPDAGARLNTGELFF
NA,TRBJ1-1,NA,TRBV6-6,TGTGCCAGCAGAAAAGCAGGTCGAAACACTGAAGCTTTCTTT,CASRKAGRNTEAFF
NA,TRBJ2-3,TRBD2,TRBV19,TGTGCCAGTAGTATCACGGGGGGAGGGGCAGATACGCAGTATTTT,CASSITGGGADTQYF
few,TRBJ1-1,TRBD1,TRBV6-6,TGTGCCAGCATTCCGACAGGGGGGAACACTGAAGCTTTCTTT,CASIPTGGNTEAFF
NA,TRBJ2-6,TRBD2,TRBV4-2,TGTGCCAGCAGCCAAGCCGCCGGGGGGAGTGGGGCCAACGTCCTGACTTTC,CASSQAAGGSGANVLTF
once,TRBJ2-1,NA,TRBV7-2,TGTGCCAGCAGCTTCCGACAGGATAGCTACAATGAGCAGTTCTTC,CASSFRQDSYNEQFF
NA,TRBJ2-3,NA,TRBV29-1,TGCAGCGTTGACCGGGGGAGCACAGATACGCAGTATTTT,CSVDRGSTDTQYF